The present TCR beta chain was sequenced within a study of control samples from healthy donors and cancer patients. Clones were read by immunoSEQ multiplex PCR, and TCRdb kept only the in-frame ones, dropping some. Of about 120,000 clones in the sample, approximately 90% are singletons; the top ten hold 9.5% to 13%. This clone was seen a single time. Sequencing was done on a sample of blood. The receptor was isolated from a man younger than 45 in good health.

CDR3 sequence reads: CASSPGTNTNYGYTF. In DNA form, the CDR3 reads TGTGCCAGCTCACCAGGGACCAATACTAACTATGGCTACACCTTC. This chain joins TRBV18 and TRBJ1-2, with D perhaps matching TRBD1 (5 bases). The V end lost 2 bases, the J end lost 0 bases, and 10 bases lay between the germline ends. Germline V lookup: CDR1 KGHSH, CDR2 LQKENI. The CDR3 contains 15 residues.